This T cell receptor beta chain derives from a study of T cell responses to AZD1222 COVID-19 vaccine. A note on this clone: Its antigen is not identified.

Findings and limits, study-wide: The donors showed a predominance of white British ancestry and of females, with possible underestimation of clonal diversity. Increases in Spike-specific TCR breadth and depth were seen after two AZD1222 doses.

This table comes from immunoSEQ multiplex PCR, and its TCRdb copy is limited to in-frame clones, with some not included. The data contain tens of thousands of clones, roughly 90% of them singletons. The V end lost 4 bases, the J end lost 1 base, and 10 bases lay between the germline ends. Per the germline V gene, CDR1 is KGHSH and CDR2 is LQKENI. The CDR3 covers 14 residues. The input for sequencing was peripheral blood, taken on day 0 of AZD1222 vaccination. The clonotype comes from an adult in good health. V and J are TRBV18 and TRBJ1-1; D is undetermined. Here the CDR3 DNA reads TGTGCCAGCTCACTCGGGATGGCGAACACTGAAGCTTTCTTT. Translating it yields CASSLGMANTEAFF.